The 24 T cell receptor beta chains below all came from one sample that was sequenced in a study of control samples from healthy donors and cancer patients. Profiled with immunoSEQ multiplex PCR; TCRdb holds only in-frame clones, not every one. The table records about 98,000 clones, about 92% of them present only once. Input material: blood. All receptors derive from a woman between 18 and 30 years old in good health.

The CDR3 sequence: CASSYGGTVQYF. In DNA form, the CDR3 reads TGTGCCAGCAGTTACGGGGGGACGGTTCAGTACTTC. The chain is built from TRBV6-5 and TRBJ2-4, with a possible D match to TRBD2 (6 bases). V was clipped by 2 bases and J by 11 bases, with 10 bases between them. CDR1 is MNHEY and CDR2 is SVGAGI in the germline V gene. The CDR3 contains 12 residues.

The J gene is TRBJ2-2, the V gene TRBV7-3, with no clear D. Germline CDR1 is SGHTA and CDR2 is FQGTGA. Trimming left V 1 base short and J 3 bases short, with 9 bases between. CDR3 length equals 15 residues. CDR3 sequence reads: CASSLNGPYTGELFF. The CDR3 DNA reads TGTGCCAGCAGCTTAAATGGCCCCTACACCGGGGAGCTGTTTTTT.

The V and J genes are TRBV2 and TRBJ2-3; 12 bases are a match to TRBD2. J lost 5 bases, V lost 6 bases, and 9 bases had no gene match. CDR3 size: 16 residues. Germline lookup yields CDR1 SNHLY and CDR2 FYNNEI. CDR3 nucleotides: TGTGCCAGCAGCCCGCTAGCGGGGGGGTTGGGAGATACGCAGTATTTT. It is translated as CASSPLAGGLGDTQYF. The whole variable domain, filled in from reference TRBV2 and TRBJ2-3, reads EPEVTQTPSHQVTQMGQEVILRCVPISNHLYFYWYRQILGQKVEFLVSFYNNEISEKSEIFDDQFSVERPDGSNFTLKIRSTKLEDSAMYFCASSPLAGGLGDTQYFGPGTRLTVL.

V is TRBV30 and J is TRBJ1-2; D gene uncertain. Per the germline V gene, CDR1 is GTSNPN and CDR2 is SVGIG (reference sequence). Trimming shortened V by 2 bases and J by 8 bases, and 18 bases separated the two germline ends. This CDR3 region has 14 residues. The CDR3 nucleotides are TGTGCCTGGAGTCCCGGTATCGGAACTTCGGGCTACACCTTC. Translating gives CAWSPGIGTSGYTF.

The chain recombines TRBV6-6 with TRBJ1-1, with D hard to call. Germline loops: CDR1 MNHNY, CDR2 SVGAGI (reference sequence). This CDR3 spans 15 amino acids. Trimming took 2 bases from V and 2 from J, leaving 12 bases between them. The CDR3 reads CASSYPQEINTEAFF. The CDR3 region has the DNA TGTGCCAGCAGTTACCCCCAGGAGATTAACACTGAAGCTTTCTTT.

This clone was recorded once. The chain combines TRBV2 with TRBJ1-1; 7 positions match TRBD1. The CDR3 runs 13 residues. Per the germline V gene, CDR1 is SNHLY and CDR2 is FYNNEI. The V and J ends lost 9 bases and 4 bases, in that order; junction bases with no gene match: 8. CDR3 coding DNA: TGTGCCAGTGGATACAGGGGAGCCACTGAAGCTTTCTTT. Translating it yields CASGYRGATEAFF.

In DNA form, the CDR3 reads TGTGCCAGCAGAGGGGACAGCCAAAAAGAGACCCAGTACTTC. It translates to CASRGDSQKETQYF. This chain connects TRBV28 to TRBJ2-5, with TRBD1 matching 7 bases. The V and J ends lost 6 bases and 3 bases, in that order; junction bases with no gene match: 7. CDR1 and CDR2 (germline): MDHEN, SYDVKM. The CDR3 is 14 amino acids.

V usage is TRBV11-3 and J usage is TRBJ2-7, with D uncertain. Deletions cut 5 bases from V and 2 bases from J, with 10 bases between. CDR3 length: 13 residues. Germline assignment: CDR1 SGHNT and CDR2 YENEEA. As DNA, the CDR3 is TGTGCCAGCAGCCTCCGTCATGCCTACGAGCAGTACTTC. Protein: CASSLRHAYEQYF. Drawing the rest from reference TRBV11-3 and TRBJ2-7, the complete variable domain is EAGVVQSPRYKIIEKKQPVAFWCNPISGHNTLYWYLQNLGQGPELLIRYENEEAVDDSQLPKDRFSAERLKGVDSTLKIQPAELGDSAVYLCASSLRHAYEQYFGPGTRLTVT.

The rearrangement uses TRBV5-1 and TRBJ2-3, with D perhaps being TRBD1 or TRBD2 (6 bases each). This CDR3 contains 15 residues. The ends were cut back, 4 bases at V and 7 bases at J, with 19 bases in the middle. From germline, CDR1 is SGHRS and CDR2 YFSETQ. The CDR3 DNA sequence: TGCGCCAGCAGCCAGGACAGATGGGGAGGAAATACGCAGTATTTT. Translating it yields CASSQDRWGGNTQYF.

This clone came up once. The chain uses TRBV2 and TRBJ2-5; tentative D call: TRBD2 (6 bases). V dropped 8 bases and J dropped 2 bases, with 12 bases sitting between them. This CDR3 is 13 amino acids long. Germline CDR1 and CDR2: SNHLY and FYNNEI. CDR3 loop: CASGGDGQETQYF. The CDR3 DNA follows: TGTGCCAGCGGCGGGGACGGGCAAGAGACCCAGTACTTC.

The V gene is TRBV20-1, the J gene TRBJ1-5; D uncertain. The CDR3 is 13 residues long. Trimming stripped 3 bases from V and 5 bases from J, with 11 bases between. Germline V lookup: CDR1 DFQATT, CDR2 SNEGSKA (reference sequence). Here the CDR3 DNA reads TGCAGTGCTAGTCGGCCGGTAGATCAGCCCCAGCATTTT. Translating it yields CSASRPVDQPQHF.

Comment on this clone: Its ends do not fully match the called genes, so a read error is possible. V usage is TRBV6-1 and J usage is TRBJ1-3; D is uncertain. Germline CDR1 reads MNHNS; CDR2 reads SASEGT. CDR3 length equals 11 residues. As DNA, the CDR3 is TGTGCCAGCAGTGACCCAAGCACCCTATATTTT. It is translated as CASSDPSTLYF.

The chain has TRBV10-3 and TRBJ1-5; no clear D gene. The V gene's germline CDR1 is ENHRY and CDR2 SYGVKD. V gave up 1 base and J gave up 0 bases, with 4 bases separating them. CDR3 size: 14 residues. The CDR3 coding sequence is TGTGCCATCAGTGAGTGGGCTAGCAATCAGCCCCAGCATTTT. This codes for CAISEWASNQPQHF.

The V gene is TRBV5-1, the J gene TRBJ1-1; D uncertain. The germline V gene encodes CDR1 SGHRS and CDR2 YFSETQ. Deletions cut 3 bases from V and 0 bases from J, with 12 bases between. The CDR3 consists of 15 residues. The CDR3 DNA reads TGCGCCAGCAGCTCACGCCCTGACATGAACACTGAAGCTTTCTTT. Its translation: CASSSRPDMNTEAFF.

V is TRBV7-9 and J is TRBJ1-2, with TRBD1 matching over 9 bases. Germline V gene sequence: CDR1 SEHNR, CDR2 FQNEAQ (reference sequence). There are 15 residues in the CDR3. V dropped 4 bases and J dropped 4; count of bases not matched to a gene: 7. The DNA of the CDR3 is TGTGCCAGCAGCTCGGCGGGACAGGGCCCCTATGGCTACACCTTC. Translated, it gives CASSSAGQGPYGYTF.

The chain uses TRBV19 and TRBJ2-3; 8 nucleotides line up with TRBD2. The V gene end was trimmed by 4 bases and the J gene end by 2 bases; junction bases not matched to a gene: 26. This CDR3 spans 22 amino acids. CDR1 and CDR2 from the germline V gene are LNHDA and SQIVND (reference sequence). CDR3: CASSRDRSLTRIAGSDTDTQYF. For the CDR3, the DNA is TGTGCCAGTAGTAGAGACAGGTCCCTCACTAGAATAGCGGGATCGGACACAGATACGCAGTATTTT.

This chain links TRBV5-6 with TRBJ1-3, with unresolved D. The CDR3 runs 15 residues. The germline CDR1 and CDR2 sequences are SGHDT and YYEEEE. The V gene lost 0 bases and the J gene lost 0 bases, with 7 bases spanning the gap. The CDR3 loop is CASSLAGYSGNTIYF. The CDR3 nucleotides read TGTGCCAGCAGCTTGGCCGGGTACTCTGGAAACACCATATATTTT.

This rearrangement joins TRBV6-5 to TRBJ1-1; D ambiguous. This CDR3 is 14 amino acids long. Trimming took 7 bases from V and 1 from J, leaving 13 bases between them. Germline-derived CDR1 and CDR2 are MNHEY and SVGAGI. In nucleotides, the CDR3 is TGTGCCAGCACCCAAAACCTTAGGAACACTGAAGCTTTCTTT. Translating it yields CASTQNLRNTEAFF.

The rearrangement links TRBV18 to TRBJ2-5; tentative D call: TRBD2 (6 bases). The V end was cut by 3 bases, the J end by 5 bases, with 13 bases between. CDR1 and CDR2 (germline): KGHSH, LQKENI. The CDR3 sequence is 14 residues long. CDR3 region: CASSPELAAETQYF. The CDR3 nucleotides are TGTGCCAGCTCACCCGAACTAGCTGCGGAGACCCAGTACTTC.

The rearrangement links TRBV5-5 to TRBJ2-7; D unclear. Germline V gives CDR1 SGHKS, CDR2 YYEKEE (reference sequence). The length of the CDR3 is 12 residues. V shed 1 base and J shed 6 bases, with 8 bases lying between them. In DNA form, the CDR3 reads TGTGCCAGCAGCTTGATGACATTCGAGCAGTACTTC. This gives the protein CASSLMTFEQYF.

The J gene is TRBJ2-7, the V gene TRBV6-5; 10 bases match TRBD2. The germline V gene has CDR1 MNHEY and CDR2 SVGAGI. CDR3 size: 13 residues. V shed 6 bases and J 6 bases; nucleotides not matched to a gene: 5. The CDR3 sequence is CASSLIAGGEQYF. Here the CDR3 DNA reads TGTGCCAGCAGCCTCATAGCGGGAGGCGAGCAGTACTTC.

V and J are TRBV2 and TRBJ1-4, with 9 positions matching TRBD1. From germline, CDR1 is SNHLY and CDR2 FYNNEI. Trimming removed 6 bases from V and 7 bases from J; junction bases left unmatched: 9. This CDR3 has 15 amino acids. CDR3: CASRSGDRGVEKLFF. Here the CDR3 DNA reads TGTGCCAGCAGATCTGGAGACAGGGGGGTTGAAAAACTGTTTTTT. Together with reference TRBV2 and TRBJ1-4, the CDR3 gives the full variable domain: EPEVTQTPSHQVTQMGQEVILRCVPISNHLYFYWYRQILGQKVEFLVSFYNNEISEKSEIFDDQFSVERPDGSNFTLKIRSTKLEDSAMYFCASRSGDRGVEKLFFGSGTQLSVL.

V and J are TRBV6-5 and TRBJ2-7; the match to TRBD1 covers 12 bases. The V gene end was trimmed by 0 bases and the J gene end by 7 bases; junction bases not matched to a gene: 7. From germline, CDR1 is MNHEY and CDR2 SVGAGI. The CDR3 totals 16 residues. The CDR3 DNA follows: TGTGCCAGCAGTTACTCGATGGGACAGGGGGCTACGGAGCAGTACTTC. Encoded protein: CASSYSMGQGATEQYF.

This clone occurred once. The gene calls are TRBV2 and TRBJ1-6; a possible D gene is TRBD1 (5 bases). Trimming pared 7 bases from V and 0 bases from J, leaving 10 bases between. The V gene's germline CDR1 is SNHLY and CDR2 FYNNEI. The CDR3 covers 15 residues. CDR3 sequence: CASTKRGSYNSPLHF. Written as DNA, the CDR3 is TGTGCCAGCACTAAAAGGGGCTCCTATAATTCACCCCTCCACTTT.